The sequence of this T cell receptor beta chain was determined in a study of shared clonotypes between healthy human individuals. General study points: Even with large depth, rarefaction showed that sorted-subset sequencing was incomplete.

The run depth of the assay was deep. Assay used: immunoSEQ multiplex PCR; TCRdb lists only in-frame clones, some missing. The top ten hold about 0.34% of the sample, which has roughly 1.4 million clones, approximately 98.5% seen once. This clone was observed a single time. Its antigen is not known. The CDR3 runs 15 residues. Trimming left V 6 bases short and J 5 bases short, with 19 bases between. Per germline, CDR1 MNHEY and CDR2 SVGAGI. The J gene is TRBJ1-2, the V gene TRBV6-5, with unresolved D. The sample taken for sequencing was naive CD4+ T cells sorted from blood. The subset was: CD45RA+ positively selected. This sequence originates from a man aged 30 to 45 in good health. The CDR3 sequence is CASRYLPGQEYGYTF. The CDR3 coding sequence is TGTGCCAGCAGGTACCTCCCTGGGCAGGAGTATGGCTACACCTTC.